This TCR beta chain was recorded in a study of quantifying T cell responses using KT2 cells. The wider study: RNA was reverse transcribed with TCR alpha and beta constant-region primers.

To note about this clonotype: The antigen is not known.

Points from the study as a whole: Counts of KT2 alpha and beta sequences rose linearly with the number of KT2 cells added. KT2 sequences were detected down to about one KT2 cell per 100,000 PBMC.

Germline V gene data show CDR1 as SGHVS and CDR2 as FQNEAQ. V was clipped by 4 bases and J by 5 bases; unmatched bases: 10. This CDR3 contains 15 residues. The cDNA 3' end received a ligated oligonucleotide with a UMI. First-round PCR used roughly 4 cycles and beta primers RC1.1 and RC1.2 covering TRBC1 and TRBC2. From the second PCR onward, TCR alpha and beta chains were processed separately. TCRdb called the UMI-ligation and nested PCR reads again in MiXCR, with one record for every CDR3 protein. The sample contains approximately 54,000 distinct CDR3 sequences, approximately 10% of which appear only once.

V usage is TRBV7-8 and J usage is TRBJ2-7, with 8 bases matching TRBD1. The specimen sequenced was PBMCs spiked with cells of the T cell clone KT2. The sequence was obtained from a human donor. The CDR3 coding sequence is TGTGCCAGCAGCTACCCCAGGGGGCCCGGGAACGAGCAGTACTTC. This translates into CASSYPRGPGNEQYF. Full variable domain (missing parts from reference TRBV7-8 and TRBJ2-7): GAGVSQSPRYKVAKRGQDVALRCDPISGHVSLFWYQQALGQGPEFLTYFQNEAQLDKSGLPSDRFFAERPEGSVSTLKIQRTQQEDSAVYLCASSYPRGPGNEQYFGPGTRLTVT.